The rows below give T cell receptor beta chains drawn from one sample of a study of blood T cell repertoires in COVID-19. Sequenced by immunoSEQ multiplex PCR; TCRdb stores in-frame clones only, minus some. The table has around 160,000 clones, roughly 83% seen once. Sequencing was performed on PBMCs or T cells enriched from blood (not recorded which). The receptors originated from a woman aged 55-69 years who had recovered from COVID-19. Each CDR3 is given with its conserved first and last residue. A D gene is named only where the DNA matches it firmly. Clone size is shown for a subset of rows, as once, few, many or a class of expanded clone.

-	TRBJ1-2	TRBV6-5	TRBD1	CASSYSTGLPGGYTF	TGTGCCAGCAGTTACTCGACAGGGCTCCCGGGGGGCTACACCTTC
-	TRBJ2-3	TRBV9	TRBD2	CASSVGGRGATDTQYF	TGTGCCAGCAGCGTAGGAGGGCGGGGGGCCACAGATACGCAGTATTTT
-	TRBJ2-2	TRBV30	-	CAWRTQGRTGELFF	TGTGCCTGGAGAACCCAGGGTCGGACCGGGGAGCTGTTTTTT
-	TRBJ2-7	TRBV2	-	CASNQGSSYEQYF	TGTGCCAGCAATCAGGGTAGCTCCTACGAGCAGTACTTC
-	TRBJ1-4	TRBV9	-	CASSPQGGSTNEKLFF	TGTGCCAGCAGCCCCCAGGGAGGTTCAACTAATGAAAAACTGTTTTTT
-	TRBJ1-2	TRBV9	TRBD1	CASSAQGGYGYTF	TGTGCCAGCAGCGCCCAGGGGGGATATGGCTACACCTTC
-	TRBJ2-7	TRBV1	-	CTSSQERRREVGEQYF	TGCACCAGCAGCCAAGAAAGGCGGCGGGAGGTCGGCGAGCAGTACTTC
once	TRBJ2-7	TRBV27	-	CASSPHRYSYEQYF	TGTGCCAGCAGTCCCCACAGGTACTCCTACGAGCAGTACTTC
-	TRBJ2-7	TRBV12-3/TRBV12-4	-	CASRITGSEQYF	TGTGCCAGCAGGATAACAGGGTCCGAGCAGTACTTC
few	TRBJ2-1	TRBV11-2	TRBD2	CASSLLAGGVPSEQFF	TGTGCCAGCAGCTTACTAGCGGGGGGGGTTCCCAGTGAGCAGTTCTTC
-	TRBJ1-2	TRBV28	TRBD1	CASSFGTANYGYTF	TGTGCCAGCAGTTTCGGGACAGCTAACTATGGCTACACCTTC
-	TRBJ2-3	TRBV28	TRBD1	CASMADRVGDTQYF	TGTGCCAGCATGGCGGACAGGGTGGGAGATACGCAGTATTTT
-	TRBJ1-5	TRBV6-5	-	CASSRDMSSNQPQHF	TGTGCCAGCAGCCGAGACATGAGTAGCAATCAGCCCCAGCATTTT
-	TRBJ1-6	TRBV30	TRBD1	CAWRLRTGISPLHF	TGTGCCTGGAGATTGCGGACAGGGATTTCACCCCTCCACTTT
-	TRBJ1-2	TRBV5-1	TRBD1	CASSLYRLNSGTDYGYTF	TGCGCCAGCAGCTTGTATCGCTTAAACTCCGGGACAGACTATGGCTACACCTTC
-	TRBJ2-2	TRBV5-1	TRBD2	CASSFSPSSGGANGELFF	TGCGCCAGCAGCTTTAGTCCCTCTAGCGGGGGGGCCAACGGGGAGCTGTTTTTT
once	TRBJ2-5	TRBV19	-	CASSFASETQYF	TGTGCCAGTAGTTTCGCGAGCGAGACCCAGTACTTC
-	TRBJ1-1	TRBV6-5	-	CASSYSSSGVAFF	TGTGCCAGCAGTTACTCTTCTTCGGGGGTAGCTTTCTTT
few	TRBJ2-7	TRBV6-5	TRBD1	CASSRQGGSYEQYF	TGTGCCAGCAGTCGACAGGGGGGGTCCTACGAGCAGTACTTC
-	TRBJ2-3	TRBV2	TRBD2	CASSRNRAGGTDTQYF	TGTGCCAGCAGCCGGAACAGGGCGGGGGGAACAGATACGCAGTATTTT
-	TRBJ2-5	TRBV6-5	-	CASSYAAGETQYF	TGTGCCAGCAGTTACGCCGCCGGAGAGACCCAGTACTTC
-	TRBJ1-1	TRBV6-2/TRBV6-3	-	CASSYSEHTEAFF	TGTGCCAGCAGTTATTCGGAGCACACTGAAGCTTTCTTT
-	TRBJ2-7	TRBV18	TRBD1	CASSPSGQGILQYF	TGTGCCAGCTCACCGTCCGGACAGGGAATTCTTCAGTACTTC
-	TRBJ2-7	TRBV4-2	TRBD2	CASSPKRGGARSYEQYF	TGTGCCAGCAGCCCGAAACGGGGGGGGGCCCGATCCTACGAGCAGTACTTC
few	TRBJ1-6	TRBV3-1/TRBV3-2	-	CASSLPQNNSPLHF	TGTGCCAGCAGCCTTCCCCAGAATAATTCACCCCTCCACTTT
-	TRBJ1-2	TRBV5-1	TRBD1	CASLQGPSNYGYTF	TGCGCCAGCCTACAGGGGCCATCTAACTATGGCTACACCTTC
-	TRBJ2-7	TRBV11-2	-	CASHGVGGRIYEQYF	TGTGCCAGCCATGGGGTGGGGGGTAGAATCTACGAGCAGTACTTC
once	TRBJ1-3	TRBV2	-	CASSEMRGFGNTIYF	TGTGCCAGCAGTGAAATGAGGGGGTTTGGAAACACCATATATTTT
-	TRBJ1-5	TRBV19	-	CASSFLNQPQHF	TGTGCCAGTAGCTTTCTAAATCAGCCCCAGCATTTT